The rows below give T cell receptor beta chains drawn from one sample of a study of blood T cell repertoires in COVID-19. The protocol was immunoSEQ multiplex PCR, while the TCRdb copy is restricted to in-frame clones and leaves out a portion. In the table there are 90,000 to 130,000 clones, 75% to 80% of which are singletons. Sequenced sample: peripheral blood. The receptors here all came from a woman aged 80 or older with active or convalescent COVID-19. Both conserved end residues are part of each CDR3. D genes are given only for firm matches. Clone size, where shown, is once, few, many, or a class for clones that have expanded.

clone_size j_call v_call d_call cdr3_aa cdr3_nt
NA TRBJ2-3 TRBV5-1 NA CASSPPTMTDTQYF TGCGCCAGCAGCCCGCCAACAATGACAGATACGCAGTATTTT
few TRBJ2-1 TRBV7-9 NA CASSRLSGTYNEQFF TGTGCCAGCAGCAGACTTAGCGGTACCTACAATGAGCAGTTCTTC
few TRBJ2-1 TRBV27 NA CASRSHGTHEQFF TGTGCCAGCAGGAGCCATGGTACTCATGAGCAGTTCTTC
NA TRBJ1-4 TRBV4-3 NA CASSHRQALPNEKLFF TGCGCCAGCAGCCACCGACAGGCGCTCCCTAATGAAAAACTGTTTTTT
NA TRBJ1-2 TRBV6-5 TRBD1 CASSYGQGRGNYGYTF TGTGCCAGCAGTTACGGACAGGGAAGAGGAAACTATGGCTACACCTTC
NA TRBJ2-1 TRBV7-9 NA CASSRQAGSYNEQFF TGTGCCAGCAGCCGGCAGGCGGGGTCCTACAATGAGCAGTTCTTC
NA TRBJ1-1 TRBV5-1 NA CASSLESRATEAFF TGCGCCAGCAGCTTGGAAAGCAGGGCCACTGAAGCTTTCTTT
NA TRBJ2-7 TRBV15 NA CATSRDKPYEQYF TGTGCCACCAGCAGGGACAAACCCTACGAGCAGTACTTC
NA TRBJ1-2 TRBV28 NA CASSRTFAGYTF TGTGCCAGCAGCAGGACATTCGCGGGGTACACCTTC
NA TRBJ2-7 TRBV19 TRBD1 CASSRRTGSTSYEQYF TGTGCCAGTAGTAGGAGGACAGGATCTACTTCCTACGAGCAGTACTTC
few TRBJ1-2 TRBV28 NA CASSSRDNSYGYTF TGTGCCAGCAGTTCCCGGGACAATTCCTATGGCTACACCTTC
NA TRBJ2-3 TRBV4-2 NA CASSPQGDDTQYF TGTGCCAGCAGCCCTCAGGGTGACGATACGCAGTATTTT
NA TRBJ2-7 TRBV2 TRBD1 CASSRDRGLYEQYF TGTGCCAGCAGCCGGGACAGGGGGCTTTACGAGCAGTACTTC
NA TRBJ2-2 TRBV4-2 NA CASSQKRGGPADTGELFF TGTGCCAGCAGCCAAAAAAGAGGGGGACCGGCGGACACCGGGGAGCTGTTTTTT
NA TRBJ1-2 TRBV28 TRBD1 CASGSGGVNYGYTF TGTGCCAGCGGATCAGGGGGCGTGAACTATGGCTACACCTTC
NA TRBJ2-3 TRBV18 TRBD2 CASSGTSGINTQYF TGTGCCAGCTCCGGGACTAGCGGGATAAATACGCAGTATTTT
NA TRBJ2-1 TRBV23-1 NA CASSPQTALAGRFPPNYNEQFF TGCGCCAGCAGTCCCCAAACAGCCCTAGCAGGAAGGTTCCCCCCTAACTACAATGAGCAGTTCTTC
NA TRBJ1-1 TRBV18 TRBD1 CASSLTGGRIGTEAFF TGTGCCAGCTCACTCACAGGGGGCCGGATCGGCACTGAAGCTTTCTTT
NA TRBJ2-7 TRBV27 NA CASTPRGRLYGEQYF TGTGCCAGCACCCCGAGGGGGAGACTGTATGGCGAGCAGTACTTC
NA TRBJ1-2 TRBV5-1 NA CASSLQGDNYGYTF TGCGCCAGCAGCTTGCAAGGGGATAACTATGGCTACACCTTC
NA TRBJ2-1 TRBV9 NA CASSVFETGRSNEQFF TGTGCCAGCAGCGTATTTGAGACAGGGAGGTCGAATGAGCAGTTCTTC
NA TRBJ2-7 TRBV9 NA CASSPLLSSYEQYF TGTGCCAGCAGCCCGTTGCTAAGCTCCTACGAGCAGTACTTC
NA TRBJ2-2 TRBV7-3 TRBD2 CASSLIAGGPAAGELFF TGTGCCAGCAGCTTGATAGCGGGAGGGCCCGCAGCCGGGGAGCTGTTTTTT